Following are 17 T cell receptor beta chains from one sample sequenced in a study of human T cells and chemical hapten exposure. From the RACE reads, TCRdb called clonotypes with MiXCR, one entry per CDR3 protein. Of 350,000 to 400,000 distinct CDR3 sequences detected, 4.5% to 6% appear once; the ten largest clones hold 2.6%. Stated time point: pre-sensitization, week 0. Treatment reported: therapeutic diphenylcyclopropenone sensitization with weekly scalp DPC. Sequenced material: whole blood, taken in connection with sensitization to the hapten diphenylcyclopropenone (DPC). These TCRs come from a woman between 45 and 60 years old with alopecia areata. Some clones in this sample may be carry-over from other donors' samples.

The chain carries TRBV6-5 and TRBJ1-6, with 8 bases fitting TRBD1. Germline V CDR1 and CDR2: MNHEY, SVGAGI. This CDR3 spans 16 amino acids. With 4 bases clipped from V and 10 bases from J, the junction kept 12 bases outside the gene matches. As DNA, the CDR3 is TGTGCCAGCAGTTCCCCGACAGGGGTAGAAGGGTCACCCCTCCACTTT. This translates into CASSSPTGVEGSPLHF.

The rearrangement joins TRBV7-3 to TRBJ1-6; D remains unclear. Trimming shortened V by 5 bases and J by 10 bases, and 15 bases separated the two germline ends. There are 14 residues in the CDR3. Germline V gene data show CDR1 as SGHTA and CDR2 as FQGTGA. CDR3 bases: TGTGCCAGCAGCCCCAGCCCTGGAGTATCACCCCTCCACTTT. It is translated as CASSPSPGVSPLHF.

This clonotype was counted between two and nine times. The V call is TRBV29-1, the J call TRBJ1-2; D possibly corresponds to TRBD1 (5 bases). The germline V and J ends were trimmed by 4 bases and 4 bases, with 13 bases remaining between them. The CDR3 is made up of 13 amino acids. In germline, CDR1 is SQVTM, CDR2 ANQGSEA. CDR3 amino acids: CSVVGGALYGYTF. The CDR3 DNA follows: TGCAGCGTTGTTGGAGGGGCCCTCTATGGCTACACCTTC. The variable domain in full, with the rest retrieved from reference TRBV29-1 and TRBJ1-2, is SAVISQKPSRDICQRGTSLTIQCQVDSQVTMMFWYRQQPGQSLTLIATANQGSEATYESGFVIDKFPISRPNLTFSTLTVSNMSPEDSSIYLCSVVGGALYGYTFGSGTRLTVV.

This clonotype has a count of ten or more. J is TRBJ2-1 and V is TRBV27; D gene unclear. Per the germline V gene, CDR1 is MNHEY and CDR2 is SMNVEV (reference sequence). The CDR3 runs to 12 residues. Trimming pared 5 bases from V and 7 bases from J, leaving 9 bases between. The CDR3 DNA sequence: TGTGCCAGCAGTACCTTTGAGAATGAGCAGTTCTTC. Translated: CASSTFENEQFF.

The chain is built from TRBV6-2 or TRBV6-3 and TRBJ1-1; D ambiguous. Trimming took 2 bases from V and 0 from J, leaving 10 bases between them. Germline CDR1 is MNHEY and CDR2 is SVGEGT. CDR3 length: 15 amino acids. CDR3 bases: TGTGCCAGCAGTTACGTTTACGGGATGAACACTGAAGCTTTCTTT. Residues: CASSYVYGMNTEAFF.

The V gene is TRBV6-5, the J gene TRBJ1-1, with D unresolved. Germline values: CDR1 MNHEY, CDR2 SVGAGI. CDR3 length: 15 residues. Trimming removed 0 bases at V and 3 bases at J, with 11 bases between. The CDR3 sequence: CASSYSNSGDTEAFF. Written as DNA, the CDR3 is TGTGCCAGCAGTTACTCGAATTCCGGGGACACTGAAGCTTTCTTT.

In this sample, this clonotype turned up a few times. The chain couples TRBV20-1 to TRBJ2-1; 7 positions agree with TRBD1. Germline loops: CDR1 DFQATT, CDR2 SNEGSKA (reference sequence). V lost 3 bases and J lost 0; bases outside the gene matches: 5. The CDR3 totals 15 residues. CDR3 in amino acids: CSARAGQDSYNEQFF. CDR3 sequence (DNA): TGCAGTGCTAGGGCAGGACAGGACTCCTACAATGAGCAGTTCTTC.

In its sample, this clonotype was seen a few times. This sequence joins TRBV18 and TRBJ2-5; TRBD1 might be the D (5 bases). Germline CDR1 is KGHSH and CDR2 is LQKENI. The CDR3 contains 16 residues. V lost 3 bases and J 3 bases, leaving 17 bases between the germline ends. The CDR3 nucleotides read TGTGCCAGCTCACCGCGAATAGCAGGGAATGAAGAGACCCAGTACTTC. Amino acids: CASSPRIAGNEETQYF.

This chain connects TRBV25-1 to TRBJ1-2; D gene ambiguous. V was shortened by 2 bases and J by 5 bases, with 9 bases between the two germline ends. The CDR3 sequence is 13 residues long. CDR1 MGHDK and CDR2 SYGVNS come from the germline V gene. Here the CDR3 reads CASSERPGYGYTF. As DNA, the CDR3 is TGTGCCAGCAGTGAAAGACCTGGGTATGGCTACACCTTC.

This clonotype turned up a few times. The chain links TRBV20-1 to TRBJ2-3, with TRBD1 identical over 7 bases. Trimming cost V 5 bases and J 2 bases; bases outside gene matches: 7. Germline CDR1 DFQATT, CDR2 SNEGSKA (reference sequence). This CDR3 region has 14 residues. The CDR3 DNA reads TGCAGTGCTTCGGACAGGTCCTTCACAGATACGCAGTATTTT. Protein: CSASDRSFTDTQYF.

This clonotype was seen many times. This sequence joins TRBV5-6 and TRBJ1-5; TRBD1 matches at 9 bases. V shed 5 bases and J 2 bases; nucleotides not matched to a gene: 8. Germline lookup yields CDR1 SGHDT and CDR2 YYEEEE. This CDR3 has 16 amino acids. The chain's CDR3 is CASSYGTGTGNQPQHF. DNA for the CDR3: TGTGCCAGCAGTTACGGGACAGGGACTGGCAATCAGCCCCAGCATTTT. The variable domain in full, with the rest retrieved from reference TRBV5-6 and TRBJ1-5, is DAGVTQSPTHLIKTRGQQVTLRCSPKSGHDTVSWYQQALGQGPQFIFQYYEEEERQRGNFPDRFSGHQFPNYSSELNVNALLLGDSALYLCASSYGTGTGNQPQHFGDGTRLSIL.

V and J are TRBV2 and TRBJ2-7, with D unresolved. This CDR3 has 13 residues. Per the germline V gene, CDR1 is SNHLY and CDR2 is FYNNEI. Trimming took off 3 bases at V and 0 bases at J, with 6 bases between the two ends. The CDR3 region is CASSDASSYEQYF. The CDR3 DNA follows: TGTGCCAGCAGTGACGCGAGCTCCTACGAGCAGTACTTC.

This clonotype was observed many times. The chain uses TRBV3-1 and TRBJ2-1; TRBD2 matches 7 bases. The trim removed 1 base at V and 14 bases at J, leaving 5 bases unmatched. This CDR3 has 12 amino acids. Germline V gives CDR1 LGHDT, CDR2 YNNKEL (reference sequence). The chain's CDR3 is CASSQVRGRKFF. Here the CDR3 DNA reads TGTGCCAGCAGCCAAGTGCGGGGGAGAAAGTTCTTC.

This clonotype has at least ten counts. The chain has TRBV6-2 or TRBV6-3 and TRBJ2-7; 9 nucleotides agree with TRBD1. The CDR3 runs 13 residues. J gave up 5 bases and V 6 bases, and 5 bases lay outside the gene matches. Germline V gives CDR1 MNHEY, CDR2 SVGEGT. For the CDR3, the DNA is TGTGCCAGCAGACGGACAGGGGAGGACGAGCAGTACTTC. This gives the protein CASRRTGEDEQYF.

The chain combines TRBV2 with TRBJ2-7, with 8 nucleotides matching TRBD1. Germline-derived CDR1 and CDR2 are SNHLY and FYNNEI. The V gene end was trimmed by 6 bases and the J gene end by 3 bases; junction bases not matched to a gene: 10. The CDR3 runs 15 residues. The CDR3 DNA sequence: TGTGCCAGCAGAGATACAGGGGGGTTCCTCTACGAGCAGTACTTC. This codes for CASRDTGGFLYEQYF.

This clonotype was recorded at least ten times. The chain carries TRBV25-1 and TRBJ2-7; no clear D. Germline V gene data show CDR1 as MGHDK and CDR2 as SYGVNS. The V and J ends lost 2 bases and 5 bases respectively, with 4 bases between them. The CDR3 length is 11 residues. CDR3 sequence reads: CASSELHEQYF. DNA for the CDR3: TGTGCCAGCAGTGAACTCCACGAGCAGTACTTC.

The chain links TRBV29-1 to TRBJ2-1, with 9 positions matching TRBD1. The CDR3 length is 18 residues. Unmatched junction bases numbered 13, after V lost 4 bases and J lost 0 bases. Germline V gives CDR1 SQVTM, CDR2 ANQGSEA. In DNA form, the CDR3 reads TGCAGCGTTGCGGACAGGGGACTTCATCTGAGCTCCTACAATGAGCAGTTCTTC. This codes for CSVADRGLHLSSYNEQFF.